These 12 T cell receptor beta chains were all obtained from the same sample, sequenced in a study of OX40 agonist ivuxolimab in advanced cancers. Assay used: immunoSEQ multiplex PCR; TCRdb lists only in-frame clones, some missing. The table records about 80,000 clones, over 85% of them present only once. The sequenced sample was CD4+ or CD8+ T cells sorted from blood, obtained in a trial of the OX40 agonist ivuxolimab. The receptors originated from an adult with an advanced solid tumor such as melanoma, head and neck, liver or kidney cancer.

The rearrangement links TRBV27 to TRBJ2-4; possible D gene TRBD1, 6 bases. V was cut by 8 bases and J by 1 base, with 12 bases left in between. This CDR3 spans 14 amino acids. CDR1 is MNHEY, CDR2 SMNVEV, per germline (reference sequence). The CDR3 nucleotides are TGTGCCAGCGGCCTGCAGGGGGCCAAAAACATTCAGTACTTC. Encoded protein: CASGLQGAKNIQYF.

The chain carries TRBV19 and TRBJ2-2; 10 bases fit TRBD2. The CDR3 is 16 amino acids. Losses at the gene ends were 7 bases for V and 7 bases for J; bases not matched to a gene: 12. In germline, CDR1 is LNHDA, CDR2 SQIVND (reference sequence). The CDR3 DNA reads as TGTGCCAGTACTAGGGCTAGCGGGAGACTTGGCGGGGAGCTGTTTTTT. This codes for CASTRASGRLGGELFF.

This CDR3 is CASSLTGTPTFDNEQFF. CDR3 DNA sequence: TGTGCCAGCAGCTTGACGGGGACCCCTACTTTTGACAATGAGCAGTTCTTC. The chain links TRBV5-5 to TRBJ2-1; D may be TRBD1 or TRBD2 (5 bases each). The CDR3 has 17 residues. Germline lookup yields CDR1 SGHKS and CDR2 YYEKEE (reference sequence). V was cut by 1 base and J by 5 bases, with 19 bases left in between.

The J gene is TRBJ1-5, the V gene TRBV14; D is possibly TRBD1 (5 bases). V gave up 3 bases and J gave up 7 bases, with 7 bases separating them. The CDR3 covers 12 residues. The germline gives CDR1 SGHDN, CDR2 FVKESK. The CDR3 DNA reads TGTGCCAGCAGCCACGACAGACAGCCCCAGCATTTT. This encodes CASSHDRQPQHF.

This clone has just one count. The V and J genes are TRBV6-5 and TRBJ2-1, with D tentatively TRBD2 (6 bases). Germline assignment: CDR1 MNHEY and CDR2 SVGAGI. V was trimmed by 6 bases and J by 6 bases, leaving 9 bases between them. The CDR3 is 12 amino acids. The CDR3 DNA reads TGTGCCAGCAGCCGACTAGGCAATGAGCAGTTCTTC. Protein: CASSRLGNEQFF.

The chain combines TRBV5-8 with TRBJ2-7; the D is unclear. V shed 2 bases and J shed 2 bases, with 8 bases lying between them. This CDR3 has 13 residues. The germline V gene has CDR1 SGHTS and CDR2 YDEGEE. CDR3 region: CASSLSGTYEQYF. CDR3 bases: TGTGCCAGCAGCTTATCTGGAACCTACGAGCAGTACTTC.

The chain links TRBV18 to TRBJ1-1; D ambiguous. The germline V gene encodes CDR1 KGHSH and CDR2 LQKENI. V was pared by 3 bases and J by 8 bases, with 13 bases between. This CDR3 has 13 residues. The CDR3 nucleotides are TGTGCCAGCTCACCCTCTGGAGGACTCGAAGCTTTCTTT. This gives the protein CASSPSGGLEAFF.

V and J are TRBV19 and TRBJ1-2; D possibly corresponds to TRBD1 (5 bases). This CDR3 is built from 17 residues. Trimming took off 1 base at V and 8 bases at J, with 23 bases between the two ends. Germline loops: CDR1 LNHDA, CDR2 SQIVND (reference sequence). The CDR3 DNA sequence: TGTGCCAGTAGTATAGCGGCGAGACAGCCCTCCTTAAGAGGCTACACCTTC. It encodes CASSIAARQPSLRGYTF.

The chain links TRBV6-1 to TRBJ2-3; D call uncertain. The CDR3 runs to 15 residues. CDR1 is MNHNS and CDR2 is SASEGT in the germline V gene. V lost 7 bases and J 6 bases, leaving 20 bases between the germline ends. The CDR3 loop is CASTPIVGLVDTQYF. Written as DNA, the CDR3 is TGTGCCAGCACCCCGATTGTTGGGCTTGTCGATACGCAGTATTTT.

The chain joins TRBV2 to TRBJ1-4; D is uncertain. The V gene lost 7 bases and the J gene lost 4 bases, with 13 bases spanning the gap. CDR3 length equals 14 residues. The germline V gene has CDR1 SNHLY and CDR2 FYNNEI. CDR3 coding DNA: TGTGCCAGCATCGAGCGTAAAGATAATGAAAAACTGTTTTTT. This codes for CASIERKDNEKLFF.

The chain links TRBV15 to TRBJ1-4, with 9 bases lining up with TRBD1. In germline, CDR1 is LNHNV, CDR2 YYDKDF (reference sequence). J gave up 8 bases and V 2 bases, and 6 bases lay outside the gene matches. The CDR3 length is 15 residues. CDR3 protein: CATSRPQGAREKLFF. CDR3 in DNA: TGTGCCACCAGCAGACCACAGGGGGCTCGAGAAAAACTGTTTTTT.

The rearrangement uses TRBV9 and TRBJ2-1, with 10 bases matching TRBD2. V lost 3 bases to trimming and J lost 15 bases; unmatched junction nucleotides: 18. Germline V gives CDR1 SGDLS, CDR2 YYNGEE. The CDR3 sequence is 16 residues long. For the CDR3, the DNA is TGTGCCAGCAGCGCCATAGGACTAGCGGACGGGATGTCGCTGTTCTTC. Its translation is CASSAIGLADGMSLFF.